Presented here are 8 T cell receptor beta chains from one specimen sequenced in a study of blood T cell repertoires in COVID-19. Sequencing was performed with immunoSEQ multiplex PCR; in TCRdb, only in-frame clones are kept and a portion is missing. Among about 320,000 clones listed, about nine tenths were seen once. The sequenced sample was PBMCs or T cells enriched from blood (not recorded which). Receptors originate from a man aged 55 to 70 who had recovered from COVID-19.

Notes on this clone: A read error may produce the germline difference seen at one junction end. The chain is built from TRBV6-5 and TRBJ2-1; 11 bases fit TRBD2. This CDR3 is built from 16 residues. CDR1 and CDR2 (germline): MNHEY, SVGAGI. The CDR3 nucleotides read TGTGCCAGCAGATACTCCGGGACTAGCGGATACAATGAGCAGTTCTTC. It encodes CASRYSGTSGYNEQFF.

The chain has TRBV7-2 and TRBJ2-1, with 11 bases matching TRBD2. The CDR3 length is 16 residues. Germline CDR1 and CDR2: SGHTA and FQGNSA. V lost 2 bases to trimming and J lost 9 bases; unmatched junction nucleotides: 9. As DNA, the CDR3 is TGTGCCAGCAGCTTAACGTCCCTAGCGGGGGGAGGTGAGCAGTTCTTC. Its translation: CASSLTSLAGGGEQFF. Full variable domain (missing parts from reference TRBV7-2 and TRBJ2-1): GAGVSQSPSNKVTEKGKDVELRCDPISGHTALYWYRQSLGQGLEFLIYFQGNSAPDKSGLPSDRFSAERTGGSVSTLTIQRTQQEDSAVYLCASSLTSLAGGGEQFFGPGTRLTVL.

This chain connects TRBV5-8 to TRBJ2-3, with unresolved D. Germline V lookup: CDR1 SGHTS, CDR2 YDEGEE. The CDR3 is 12 residues long. The V end was cut by 4 bases, the J end by 7 bases, with 10 bases between. The CDR3: CASSPHINTQYF. The DNA for the CDR3 is TGTGCCAGCAGCCCCCACATCAATACGCAGTATTTT.

V gene TRBV28 combines with J gene TRBJ1-6; the D gene is possibly TRBD1 (6 bases). Per the germline V gene, CDR1 is MDHEN and CDR2 is SYDVKM. CDR3 length: 15 amino acids. V lost 4 bases, J lost 10 bases, and 17 bases lay in between. CDR3 sequence: CASSSPTGIRSPLHF. CDR3 nucleotide sequence: TGTGCCAGCAGTTCCCCCACAGGGATAAGGTCACCCCTCCACTTT.

This clone was found once. The chain has TRBV14 and TRBJ2-1; tentatively, D is TRBD2 (5 bases). Germline V gene data show CDR1 as SGHDN and CDR2 as FVKESK. V was trimmed by 0 bases and J by 7 bases, leaving 10 bases between them. CDR3 length equals 14 residues. This CDR3 is CASSQDLRVNEQFF. CDR3 in DNA: TGTGCCAGCAGCCAAGACCTGCGGGTAAATGAGCAGTTCTTC. The variable domain in full, with the rest retrieved from reference TRBV14 and TRBJ2-1, is EAGVTQFPSHSVIEKGQTVTLRCDPISGHDNLYWYRRVMGKEIKFLLHFVKESKQDESGMPNNRFLAERTGGTYSTLKVQPAELEDSGVYFCASSQDLRVNEQFFGPGTRLTVL.

V usage is TRBV11-2 and J usage is TRBJ1-6, with D possibly being TRBD1 (6 bases). With 1 base removed from V and 6 bases from J, the gap between germline ends came to 16 bases. Germline assignment: CDR1 SGHAT and CDR2 FQNNGV. The CDR3 runs to 17 residues. The CDR3 bases are TGTGCCAGCAGCTTAGGGACCGAGGGACACTTTAATTCACCCCTCCACTTT. Its protein product is CASSLGTEGHFNSPLHF. The full variable domain, in which reference TRBV11-2 and TRBJ1-6 provide the parts outside the CDR3, is EAGVAQSPRYKIIEKRQSVAFWCNPISGHATLYWYQQILGQGPKLLIQFQNNGVVDDSQLPKDRFSAERLKGVDSTLKIQPAKLEDSAVYLCASSLGTEGHFNSPLHFGNGTRLTVT.

The chain couples TRBV23-1 to TRBJ1-1, with TRBD1 matching 7 bases. TRBV23-1 is assigned to the ORF class and has an uncertain function. V was clipped by 2 bases and J by 5 bases; unmatched bases: 8. The CDR3 is made up of 15 amino acids. CDR3 residues: CASSQPDRVQTEAFF. CDR3 bases: TGCGCCAGCAGTCAACCTGACAGGGTCCAGACTGAAGCTTTCTTT.

This chain uses TRBV7-2 with TRBJ1-1; 9 nucleotides line up with TRBD1. J lost 5 bases, V lost 3 bases, and 7 bases had no gene match. The CDR3 runs 15 residues. Germline V gene data show CDR1 as SGHTA and CDR2 as FQGNSA. CDR3 in amino acids: CASSFIQGAGTEAFF. The CDR3, as DNA: TGTGCCAGCAGCTTCATACAGGGGGCTGGGACTGAAGCTTTCTTT. Complete variable domain (other parts from reference TRBV7-2 and TRBJ1-1): GAGVSQSPSNKVTEKGKDVELRCDPISGHTALYWYRQSLGQGLEFLIYFQGNSAPDKSGLPSDRFSAERTGGSVSTLTIQRTQQEDSAVYLCASSFIQGAGTEAFFGQGTRLTVV.